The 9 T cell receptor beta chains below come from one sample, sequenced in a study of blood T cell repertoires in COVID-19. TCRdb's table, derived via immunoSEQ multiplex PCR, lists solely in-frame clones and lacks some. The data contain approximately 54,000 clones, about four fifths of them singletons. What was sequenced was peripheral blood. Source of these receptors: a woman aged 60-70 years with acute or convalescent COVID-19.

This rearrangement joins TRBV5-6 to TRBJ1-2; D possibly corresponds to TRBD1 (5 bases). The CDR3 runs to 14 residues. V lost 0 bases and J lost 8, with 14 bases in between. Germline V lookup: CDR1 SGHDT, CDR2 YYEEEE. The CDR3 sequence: CASSLAGRVDGYTF. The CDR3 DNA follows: TGTGCCAGCAGCTTGGCCGGCAGGGTCGACGGCTACACCTTC.

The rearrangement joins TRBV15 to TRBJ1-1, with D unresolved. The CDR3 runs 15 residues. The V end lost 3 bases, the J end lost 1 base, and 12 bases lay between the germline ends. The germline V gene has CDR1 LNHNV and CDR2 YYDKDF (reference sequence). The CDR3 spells CATSSPGAPNTEAFF. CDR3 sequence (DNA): TGTGCCACCAGCAGCCCGGGTGCCCCGAACACTGAAGCTTTCTTT. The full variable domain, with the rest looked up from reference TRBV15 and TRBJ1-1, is DAMVIQNPRYQVTQFGKPVTLSCSQTLNHNVMYWYQQKSSQAPKLLFHYYDKDFNNEADTPDNFQSRRPNTSFCFLDIRSPGLGDTAMYLCATSSPGAPNTEAFFGQGTRLTVV.

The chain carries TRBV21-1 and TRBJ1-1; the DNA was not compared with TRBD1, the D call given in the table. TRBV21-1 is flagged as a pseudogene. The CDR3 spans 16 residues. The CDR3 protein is CARGLTQGPMNTEAFF. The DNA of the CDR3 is TGTGCCAGAGGACTCACACAGGGCCCCATGAACACTGAAGCTTTCTTT.

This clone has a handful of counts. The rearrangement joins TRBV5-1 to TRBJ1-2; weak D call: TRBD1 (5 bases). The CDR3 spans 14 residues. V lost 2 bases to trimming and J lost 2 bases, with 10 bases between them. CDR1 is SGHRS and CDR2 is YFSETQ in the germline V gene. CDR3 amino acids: CASSFETANYGYTF. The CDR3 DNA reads TGCGCCAGCAGCTTCGAGACAGCCAACTATGGCTACACCTTC.

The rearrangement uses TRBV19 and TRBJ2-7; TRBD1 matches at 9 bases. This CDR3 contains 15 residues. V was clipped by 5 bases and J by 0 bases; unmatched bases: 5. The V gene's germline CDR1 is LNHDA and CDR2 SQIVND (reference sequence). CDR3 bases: TGTGCCAGTAGTTCCTGGACAGGGGTCTCCTACGAGCAGTACTTC. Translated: CASSSWTGVSYEQYF.

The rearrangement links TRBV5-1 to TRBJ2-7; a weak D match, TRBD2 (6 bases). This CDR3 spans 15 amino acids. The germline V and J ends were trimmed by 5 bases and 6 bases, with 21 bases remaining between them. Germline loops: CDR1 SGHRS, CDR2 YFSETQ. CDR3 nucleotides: TGCGCCAGCAGTCCATCGGTGCGGGGTAAAGCCGAGCAGTACTTC. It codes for CASSPSVRGKAEQYF.

CDR3 nucleotide sequence: TGTGCCAGCGGTCGGGATAGCAATCAGCCCCAGCATTTT. This codes for CASGRDSNQPQHF. This chain connects TRBV28 to TRBJ1-5; D is uncertain. Looked up from germline, CDR1 is MDHEN and CDR2 is SYDVKM. The V gene lost 8 bases and the J gene lost 0 bases, with 8 bases spanning the gap. The CDR3 runs to 13 residues.

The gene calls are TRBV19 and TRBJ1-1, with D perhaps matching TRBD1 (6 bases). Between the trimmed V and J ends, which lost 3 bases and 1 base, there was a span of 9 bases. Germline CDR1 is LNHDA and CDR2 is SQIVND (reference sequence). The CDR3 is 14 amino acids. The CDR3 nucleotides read TGTGCCAGTAGTATCCGGGACAAGAACACTGAAGCTTTCTTT. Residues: CASSIRDKNTEAFF.

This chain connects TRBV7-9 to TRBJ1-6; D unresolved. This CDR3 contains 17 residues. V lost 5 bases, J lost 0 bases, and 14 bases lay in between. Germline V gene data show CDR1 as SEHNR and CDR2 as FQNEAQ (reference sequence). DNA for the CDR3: TGTGCCAGCAGCCCCGGAGCTAGGAGCTCCTATAATTCACCCCTCCACTTT. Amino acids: CASSPGARSSYNSPLHF. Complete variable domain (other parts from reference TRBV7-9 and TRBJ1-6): DTGVSQNPRHKITKRGQNVTFRCDPISEHNRLYWYRQTLGQGPEFLTYFQNEAQLEKSRLLSDRFSAERPKGSFSTLEIQRTEQGDSAMYLCASSPGARSSYNSPLHFGNGTRLTVT.